This T cell receptor (beta chain) appears in the sequencing data of a study of blood T cells in healthy people across ages. The CDR3 extends over 16 amino acids. J was trimmed by 7 bases and V by 5 bases; bases with no gene match: 12. Per the germline V gene, CDR1 is LGHDT and CDR2 is YNNKEL (reference sequence). Next came a second PCR, run for about 6 to 12 cycles, which used a sample-barcoded 5' primer along with a J-beta primer mix. MiXCR was run by TCRdb on the 5' RACE reads, yielding one entry per CDR3 protein. This repertoire shows fewer than 800,000 distinct CDR3 sequences, 25% found once; its top ten account for more than 7.5%. In addition, the sample was reused for a study of T cells of mothers and their children.

The sequence derives from a boy between 10 and 17 years old in good health. The specimen sequenced was blood. The chain combines TRBV3-1 with TRBJ1-2, with 11 bases that match TRBD1. CDR3 protein: CASSAYEGQGAGGYTF. CDR3 bases: TGTGCCAGCAGCGCGTACGAAGGACAGGGGGCGGGTGGCTACACCTTC.